This T cell receptor beta chain originates from a study of response to subunit inactivated influenza vaccine. In this sample, this clonotype turned up a few times. Its target is not known. TCRdb reanalysed the RT-PCR reads using MiXCR and keeps one entry per CDR3 protein. There are hundreds of thousands of distinct CDR3 sequences in the sample; approximately 12% occur only once, and about 12% lies in the top ten. Overall study findings and caveats: Researchers suggested that each seasonal influenza vaccination recruits few new T cells.

V shed 4 bases and J 1 base; nucleotides not matched to a gene: 6. CDR3 length: 14 amino acids. CDR1 and CDR2 from the germline V gene are SQVTM and ANQGSEA. J is TRBJ2-5 and V is TRBV29-1, with 7 bases fitting TRBD1. The sequencing here drew on PBMCs from blood, taken roughly 45 days after vaccination. The clonotype comes from a man aged 45-60 years who received an inactivated influenza vaccine. The CDR3 DNA follows: TGCAGCGTTGGCAGGGGGACGGGCCAAGAGACCCAGTACTTC. Residues: CSVGRGTGQETQYF.